The rows below give T cell receptor beta chains drawn from one sample of a study of PD-1 blockade in classical Hodgkin lymphoma. Assay used: immunoSEQ multiplex PCR; TCRdb lists only in-frame clones, some missing. Here the sample spans 95,000 or so clones, over 80% being singletons. This specimen was peripheral blood mononuclear cells (PBMCs), taken at baseline. These receptors were obtained from a human donor with classical Hodgkin lymphoma. Both conserved end residues are part of each CDR3. D genes are given only for firm matches. Size values are once, few and many counts, or a class for expanded clones, and some rows have none.

>TRBV30|-|TRBJ1-2|-
CAWRARGYTF
TGTGCCTGGAGAGCCCGGGGCTACACCTTC
>TRBV7-2|TRBD1|TRBJ2-1|-
CASSLGVTGAFF
TGTGCCAGCAGCTTAGGGGTAACAGGGGCGTTCTTC
>TRBV29-1|-|TRBJ1-1|-
CSVLTDMNTEAFF
TGCAGCGTATTGACAGACATGAACACTGAAGCTTTCTTT
>TRBV19|-|TRBJ2-2|-
CASSILSGGELFF
TGTGCCAGTAGCATCCTTTCCGGCGGGGAGCTGTTTTTT
>TRBV6-1|TRBD2|TRBJ2-7|-
CASSEQRDYYEQYF
TGTGCCAGCAGTGAACAGCGGGATTACTACGAGCAGTACTTC
>TRBV5-1|TRBD1|TRBJ1-5|-
CASSLVSGGQPQHF
TGCGCCAGCAGCTTGGTGTCAGGGGGTCAGCCCCAGCATTTT
>TRBV10-3|-|TRBJ2-1|-
CAISESEWYNEQFF
TGTGCCATCAGTGAGTCGGAGTGGTACAATGAGCAGTTCTTC
>TRBV6-1|-|TRBJ2-2|many
CASRQNTGELFF
TGTGCCAGCAGACAGAACACCGGGGAGCTGTTTTTT
>TRBV11-2|-|TRBJ2-3|few
CASSLDPAGTQYF
TGTGCCAGCAGCCTAGACCCGGCCGGGACGCAGTATTTT
>TRBV30|-|TRBJ2-3|-
CAWSVRDTQYF
TGTGCCTGGAGTGTACGTGATACGCAGTATTTT
>TRBV28|TRBD2|TRBJ2-3|-
CASSPPGLASDTQYF
TGTGCCAGCAGTCCGCCGGGACTAGCCTCAGATACGCAGTATTTT
>TRBV7-2|-|TRBJ2-3|-
CASSLAGNTDTQYF
TGTGCCAGCAGCCTCGCAGGGAACACAGATACGCAGTATTTT
>TRBV6-4|-|TRBJ2-2|-
CASSPNPGSGAGELFF
TGTGCCAGCAGTCCCAATCCGGGGAGTGGGGCCGGGGAGCTGTTTTTT
>TRBV10-3|-|TRBJ2-1|-
CAISVSLRAGDNEQFF
TGTGCCATCAGCGTCTCCCTAAGGGCGGGTGACAATGAGCAGTTCTTC
>TRBV10-3|TRBD1|TRBJ2-1|-
CAIRGQGAYNEQFF
TGTGCCATCAGAGGACAGGGGGCCTACAATGAGCAGTTCTTC
>TRBV5-4|-|TRBJ2-2|few
CASSLVNTGELFF
TGTGCCAGCAGCTTGGTAAACACCGGGGAGCTGTTTTTT
>TRBV28|TRBD2|TRBJ2-3|few
CASNGREARTDTQYF
TGTGCCAGCAACGGGCGGGAGGCACGCACAGATACGCAGTATTTT
>TRBV18|-|TRBJ1-5|-
CASSPSGNSNQPQHF
TGTGCCAGCTCACCGTCCGGTAATAGCAATCAGCCCCAGCATTTT
>TRBV27|-|TRBJ2-7|-
CASSSPLSRGTAYEQYF
TGTGCCAGCAGTTCCCCCCTTTCCCGCGGGACAGCCTACGAGCAGTACTTC
>TRBV4-2|-|TRBJ2-1|-
CASSLPPSGGAANEQFF
TGTGCCAGCAGCCTCCCACCATCCGGGGGCGCGGCCAATGAGCAGTTCTTC
>TRBV7-2|-|TRBJ2-5|-
CASSVQETQYF
TGTGCCAGCAGCGTTCAAGAGACCCAGTACTTC
>TRBV18|-|TRBJ1-5|few
CASSADSSTMPQHF
TGTGCCAGCTCGGCTGACAGTTCAACCATGCCCCAGCATTTT
>TRBV5-6|-|TRBJ2-5|-
CASSFDRQETQYF
TGTGCCAGCAGCTTCGACAGGCAAGAGACCCAGTACTTC
>TRBV7-9|TRBD2|TRBJ2-1|-
CASSSSGRDEQFF
TGTGCCAGCAGCTCCTCGGGGAGGGATGAGCAGTTCTTC
>TRBV7-6|TRBD2|TRBJ2-1|-
CASSFGLVGNEQFF
TGTGCCAGCAGCTTTGGACTAGTCGGCAATGAGCAGTTCTTC